This T cell receptor (beta chain) stems from a study of technical replicates of blood from a few donors. Generated by immunoSEQ multiplex PCR, the TCRdb table keeps only in-frame clones and is missing some. The sample shows 100,000 or so clones, 95% of them seen only once. The CDR3 covers 14 residues. Germline trimming cut 8 bases from V and 5 bases from J; bases unmatched to any gene: 5. Looked up from germline, CDR1 is SNHLY and CDR2 is FYNNEI. This clone came up once. This chain links TRBV2 with TRBJ2-2; 10 nucleotides align to TRBD1. The clonotype was recovered from a human donor in good health. Input material: T cells isolated from PBMCs. The CDR3 DNA reads as TGTGCCAGCGACAGGGGGCGAGGGACCGGGGAGCTGTTTTTT. The encoded protein is CASDRGRGTGELFF.